This T cell receptor (beta chain) came from a study of T cell repertoires in cytomegalovirus infection. Background on the study: Signatures in public TCR beta sequences pointed to both CMV infection and matching HLA type. General study points: Clonotype analysis showed dominance of the ex vivo response by HLA-C-restricted CMV-specific TCR beta clonotypes.

As to this clonotype: What it binds is unknown.

TCRdb re-called the reads with MiXCR, one entry per CDR3 protein. The table lists 200,000 to 250,000 distinct CDR3 sequences, roughly 22% of them singletons, with 18% in the top ten. The sequenced material came from CD8+ T cells from PBMCs. The origin of this receptor is a human donor in good health (CMV status not recorded). Some clones in this sample may be carry-over from other donors' samples.

The CDR3 region is CASSFQPANEKLFF. The CDR3 DNA is TGTGCCAGCAGTTTCCAGCCAGCTAATGAAAAACTGTTTTTT. The chain links TRBV27 to TRBJ1-4; D is unresolved. Germline V gene lookup returns CDR1 MNHEY and CDR2 SMNVEV (reference sequence). V dropped 3 bases and J dropped 3 bases, with 8 bases sitting between them. This CDR3 region has 14 residues.